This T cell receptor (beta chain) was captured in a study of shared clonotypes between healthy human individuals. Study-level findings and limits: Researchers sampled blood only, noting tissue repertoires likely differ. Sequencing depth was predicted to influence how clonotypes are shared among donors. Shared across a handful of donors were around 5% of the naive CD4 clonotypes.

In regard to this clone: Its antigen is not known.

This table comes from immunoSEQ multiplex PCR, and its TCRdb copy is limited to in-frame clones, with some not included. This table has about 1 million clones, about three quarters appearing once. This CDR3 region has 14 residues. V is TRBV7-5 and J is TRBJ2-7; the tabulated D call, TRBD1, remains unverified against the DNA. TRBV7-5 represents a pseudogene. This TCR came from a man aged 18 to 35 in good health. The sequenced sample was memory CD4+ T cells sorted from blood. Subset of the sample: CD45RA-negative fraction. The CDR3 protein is CARSARQSSYEQYF. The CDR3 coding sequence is TGTGCCAGAAGCGCCAGACAGAGCTCCTACGAGCAGTACTTC.